This T cell receptor (beta chain) was profiled in a study of blood T cell repertoires in COVID-19. Original data processing: Nucleated cell number was recorded as an estimate derived from reference gene primer amplification. Sequencing was performed with immunoSEQ multiplex PCR; in TCRdb, only in-frame clones are kept and a portion is missing. V and J calls and clone size are as listed in that table; D and trimming were resolved from the DNA. Of about 130,000 clones in the sample, more than 75% are singletons; the top ten hold roughly 5.4%. The CDR3 has 14 residues. The germline gives CDR1 KGHSH, CDR2 LQKENI. V lost 3 bases, J lost 3 bases, and 12 bases lay in between.

V usage is TRBV18 and J usage is TRBJ2-7, with D perhaps TRBD2 (5 bases). The sequencing sample was made of peripheral blood. This clonotype originated in a human donor in a cohort sampled during active COVID-19. CDR3 sequence (DNA): TGTGCCAGCTCACCCCAGCGGCCAAGCTACGAGCAGTACTTC. Amino acids: CASSPQRPSYEQYF.